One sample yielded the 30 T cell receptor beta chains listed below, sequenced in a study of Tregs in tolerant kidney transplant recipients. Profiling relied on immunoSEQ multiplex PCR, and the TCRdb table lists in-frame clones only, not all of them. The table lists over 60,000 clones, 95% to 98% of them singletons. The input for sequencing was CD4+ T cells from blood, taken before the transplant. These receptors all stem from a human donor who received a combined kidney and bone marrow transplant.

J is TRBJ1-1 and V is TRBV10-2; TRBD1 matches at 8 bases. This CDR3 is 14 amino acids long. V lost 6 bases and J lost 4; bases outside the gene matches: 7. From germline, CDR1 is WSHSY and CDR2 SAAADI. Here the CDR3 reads CASRIQGVGTEAFF. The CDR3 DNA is TGCGCCAGCAGGATACAGGGGGTGGGCACTGAAGCTTTCTTT.

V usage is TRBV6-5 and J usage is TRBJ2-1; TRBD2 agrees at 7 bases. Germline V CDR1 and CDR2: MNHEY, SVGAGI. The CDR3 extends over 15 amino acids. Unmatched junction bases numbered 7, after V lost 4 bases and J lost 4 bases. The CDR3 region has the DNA TGTGCCAGCAGTTTTAAGCGGGGACCTTACAATGAGCAGTTCTTC. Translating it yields CASSFKRGPYNEQFF.

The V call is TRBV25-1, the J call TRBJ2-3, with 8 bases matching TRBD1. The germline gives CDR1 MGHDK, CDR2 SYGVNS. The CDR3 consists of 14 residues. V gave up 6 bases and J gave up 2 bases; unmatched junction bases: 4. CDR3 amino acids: CASRETGVTDTQYF. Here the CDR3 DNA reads TGTGCCAGCAGAGAGACAGGGGTCACAGATACGCAGTATTTT.

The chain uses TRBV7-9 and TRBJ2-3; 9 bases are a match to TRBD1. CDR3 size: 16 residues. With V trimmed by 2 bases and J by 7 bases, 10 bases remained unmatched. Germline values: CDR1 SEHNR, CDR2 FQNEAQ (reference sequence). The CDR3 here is CASSLPPGQGVYTQYF. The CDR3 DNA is TGTGCCAGCAGCTTACCGCCGGGACAGGGTGTCTATACGCAGTATTTT.

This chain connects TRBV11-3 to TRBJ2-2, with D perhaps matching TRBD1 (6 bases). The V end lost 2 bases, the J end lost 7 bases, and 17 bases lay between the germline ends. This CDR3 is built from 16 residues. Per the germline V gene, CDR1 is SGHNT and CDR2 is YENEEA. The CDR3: CASSLTSGIRGGELFF. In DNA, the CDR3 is TGTGCCAGCAGCTTAACCTCGGGAATCAGGGGCGGGGAGCTGTTTTTT.

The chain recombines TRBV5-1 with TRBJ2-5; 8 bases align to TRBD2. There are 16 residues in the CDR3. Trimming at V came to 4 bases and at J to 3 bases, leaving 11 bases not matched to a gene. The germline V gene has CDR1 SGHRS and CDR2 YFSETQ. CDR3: CASSIQLSGGKETQYF. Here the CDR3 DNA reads TGCGCCAGCAGCATCCAATTAAGCGGGGGAAAAGAGACCCAGTACTTC.

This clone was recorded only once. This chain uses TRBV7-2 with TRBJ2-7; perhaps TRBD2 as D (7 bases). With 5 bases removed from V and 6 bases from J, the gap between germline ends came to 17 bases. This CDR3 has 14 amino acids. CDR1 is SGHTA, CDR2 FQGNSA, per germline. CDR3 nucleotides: TGTGCCAGCAGCGTAGGAGGGGGGGAGGGCGAGCAGTACTTC. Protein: CASSVGGGEGEQYF.

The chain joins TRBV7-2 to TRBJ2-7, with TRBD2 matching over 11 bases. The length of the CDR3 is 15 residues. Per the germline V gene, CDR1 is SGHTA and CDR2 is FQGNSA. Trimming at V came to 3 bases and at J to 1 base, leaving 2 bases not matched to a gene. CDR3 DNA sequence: TGTGCCAGCAGCTTGGGACTAGCGGCATCCTACGAGCAGTACTTC. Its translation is CASSLGLAASYEQYF.

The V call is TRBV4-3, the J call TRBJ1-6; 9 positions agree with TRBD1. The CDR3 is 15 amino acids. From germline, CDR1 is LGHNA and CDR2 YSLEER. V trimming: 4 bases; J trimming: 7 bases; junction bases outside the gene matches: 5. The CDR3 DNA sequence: TGCGCCAGCAGCCGGGGACAGGGCTCAAATTCACCCCTCCACTTT. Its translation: CASSRGQGSNSPLHF.

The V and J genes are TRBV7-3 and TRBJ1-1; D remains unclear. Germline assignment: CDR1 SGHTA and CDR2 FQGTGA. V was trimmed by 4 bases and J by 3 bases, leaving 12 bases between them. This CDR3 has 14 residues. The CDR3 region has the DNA TGTGCCAGCAGCTCCCGGACTAGGGACACTGAAGCTTTCTTT. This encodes CASSSRTRDTEAFF.

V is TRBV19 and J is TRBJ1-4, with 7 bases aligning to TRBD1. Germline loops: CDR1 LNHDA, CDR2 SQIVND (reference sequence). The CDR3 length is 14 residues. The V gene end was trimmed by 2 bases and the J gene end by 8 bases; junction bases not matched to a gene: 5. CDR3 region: CASSIRQGLEKLFF. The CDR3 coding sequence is TGTGCCAGTAGTATAAGACAGGGATTGGAAAAACTGTTTTTT. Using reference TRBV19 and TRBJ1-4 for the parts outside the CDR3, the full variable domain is DGGITQSPKYLFRKEGQNVTLSCEQNLNHDAMYWYRQDPGQGLRLIYYSQIVNDFQKGDIAEGYSVSREKKESFPLTVTSAQKNPTAFYLCASSIRQGLEKLFFGSGTQLSVL.

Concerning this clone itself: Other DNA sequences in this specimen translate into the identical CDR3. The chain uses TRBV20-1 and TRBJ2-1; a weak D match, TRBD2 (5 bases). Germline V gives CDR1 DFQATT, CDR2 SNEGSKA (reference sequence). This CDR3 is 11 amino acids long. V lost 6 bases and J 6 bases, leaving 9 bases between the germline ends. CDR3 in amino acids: CSAPLVNEQFF. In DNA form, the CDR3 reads TGCAGTGCCCCACTAGTCAATGAGCAGTTCTTC.

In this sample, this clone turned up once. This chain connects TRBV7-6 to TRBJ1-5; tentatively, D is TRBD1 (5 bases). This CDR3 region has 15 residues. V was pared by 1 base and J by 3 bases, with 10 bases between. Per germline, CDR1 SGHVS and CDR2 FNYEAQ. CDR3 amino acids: CASSLGQGYNQPQHF. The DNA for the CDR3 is TGTGCCAGCAGCTTAGGCCAGGGATACAATCAGCCCCAGCATTTT. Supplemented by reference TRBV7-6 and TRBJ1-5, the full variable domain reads GAGVSQSPRYKVTKRGQDVALRCDPISGHVSLYWYRQALGQGPEFLTYFNYEAQQDKSGLPNDRFSAERPEGSISTLTIQRTEQRDSAMYRCASSLGQGYNQPQHFGDGTRLSIL.

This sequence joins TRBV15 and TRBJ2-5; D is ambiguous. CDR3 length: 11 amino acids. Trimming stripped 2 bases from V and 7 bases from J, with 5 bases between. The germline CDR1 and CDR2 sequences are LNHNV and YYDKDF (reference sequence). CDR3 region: CATSRSLTQYF. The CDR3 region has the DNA TGTGCCACCAGCAGATCCTTGACCCAGTACTTC.

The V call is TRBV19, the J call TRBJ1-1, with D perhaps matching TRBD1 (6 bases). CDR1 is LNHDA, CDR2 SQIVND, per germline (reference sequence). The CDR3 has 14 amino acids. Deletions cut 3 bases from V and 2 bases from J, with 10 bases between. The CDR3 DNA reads TGTGCCAGTAGTATTGGGACAATTAACACTGAAGCTTTCTTT. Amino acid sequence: CASSIGTINTEAFF. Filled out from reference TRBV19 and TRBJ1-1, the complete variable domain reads DGGITQSPKYLFRKEGQNVTLSCEQNLNHDAMYWYRQDPGQGLRLIYYSQIVNDFQKGDIAEGYSVSREKKESFPLTVTSAQKNPTAFYLCASSIGTINTEAFFGQGTRLTVV.

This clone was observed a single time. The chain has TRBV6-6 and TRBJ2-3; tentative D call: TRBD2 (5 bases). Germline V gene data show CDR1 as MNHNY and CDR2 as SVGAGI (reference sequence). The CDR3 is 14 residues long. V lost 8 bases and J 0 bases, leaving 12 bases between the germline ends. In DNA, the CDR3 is TGTGCCAGCCAGGTCCGGGGAAGCACAGATACGCAGTATTTT. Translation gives CASQVRGSTDTQYF.

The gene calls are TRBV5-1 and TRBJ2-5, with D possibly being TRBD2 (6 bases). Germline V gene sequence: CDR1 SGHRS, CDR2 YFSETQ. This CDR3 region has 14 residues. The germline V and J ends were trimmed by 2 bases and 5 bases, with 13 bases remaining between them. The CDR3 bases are TGCGCCAGCAGCTTAACGGGGGTCCAGGAGACCCAGTACTTC. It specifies CASSLTGVQETQYF.

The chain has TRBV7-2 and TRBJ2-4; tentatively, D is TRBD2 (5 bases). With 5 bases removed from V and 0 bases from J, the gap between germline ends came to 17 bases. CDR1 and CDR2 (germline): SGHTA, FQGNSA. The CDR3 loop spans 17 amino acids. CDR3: CASSQGGYRVAKNIQYF. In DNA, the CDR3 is TGTGCCAGCAGCCAAGGAGGATATAGGGTAGCCAAAAACATTCAGTACTTC.

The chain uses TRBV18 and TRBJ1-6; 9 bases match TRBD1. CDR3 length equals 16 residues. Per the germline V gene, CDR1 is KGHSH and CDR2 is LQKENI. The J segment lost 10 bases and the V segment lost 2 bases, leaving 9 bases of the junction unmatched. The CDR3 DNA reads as TGTGCCAGCTCACCAAGACGGGGACAGGGTCACTCACCCCTCCACTTT. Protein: CASSPRRGQGHSPLHF.

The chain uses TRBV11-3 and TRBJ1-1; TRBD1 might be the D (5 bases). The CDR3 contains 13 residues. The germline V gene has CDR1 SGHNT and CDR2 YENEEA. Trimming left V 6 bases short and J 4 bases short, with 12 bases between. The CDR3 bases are TGTGCCAGCAGTCTTGGGAGGGGCACTGAAGCTTTCTTT. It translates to CASSLGRGTEAFF.

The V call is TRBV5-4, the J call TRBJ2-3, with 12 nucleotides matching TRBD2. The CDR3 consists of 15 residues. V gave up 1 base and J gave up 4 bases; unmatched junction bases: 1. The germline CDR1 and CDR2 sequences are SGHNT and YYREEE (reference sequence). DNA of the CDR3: TGTGCCAGCAGCTTGAGACTAGCGGGAGCAGATACGCAGTATTTT. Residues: CASSLRLAGADTQYF.

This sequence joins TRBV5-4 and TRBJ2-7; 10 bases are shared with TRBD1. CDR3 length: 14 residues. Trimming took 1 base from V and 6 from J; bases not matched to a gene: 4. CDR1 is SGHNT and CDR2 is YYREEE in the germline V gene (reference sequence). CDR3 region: CASSLRQGAGEQYF. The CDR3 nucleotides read TGTGCCAGCAGCTTGCGACAGGGGGCCGGCGAGCAGTACTTC.

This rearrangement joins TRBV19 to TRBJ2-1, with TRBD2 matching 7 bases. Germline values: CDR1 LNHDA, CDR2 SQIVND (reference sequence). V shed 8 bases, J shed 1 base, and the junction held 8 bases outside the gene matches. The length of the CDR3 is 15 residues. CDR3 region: CASSWEGTSYNEQFF. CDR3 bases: TGTGCCAGTTCTTGGGAGGGGACGTCCTACAATGAGCAGTTCTTC.

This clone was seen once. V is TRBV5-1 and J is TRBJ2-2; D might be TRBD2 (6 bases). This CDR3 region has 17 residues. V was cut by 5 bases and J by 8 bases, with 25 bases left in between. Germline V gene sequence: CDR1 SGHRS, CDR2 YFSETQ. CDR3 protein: CASSLTGWGEHRGELFF. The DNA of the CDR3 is TGCGCCAGCAGTTTGACCGGTTGGGGGGAGCACCGGGGGGAGCTGTTTTTT.

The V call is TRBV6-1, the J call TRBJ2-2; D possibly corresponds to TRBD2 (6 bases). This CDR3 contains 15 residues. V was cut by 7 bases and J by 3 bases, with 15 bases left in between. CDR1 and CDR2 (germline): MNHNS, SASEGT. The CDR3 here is CASKDAPGDTGELFF. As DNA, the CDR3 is TGTGCCAGCAAGGATGCCCCGGGGGACACCGGGGAGCTGTTTTTT.

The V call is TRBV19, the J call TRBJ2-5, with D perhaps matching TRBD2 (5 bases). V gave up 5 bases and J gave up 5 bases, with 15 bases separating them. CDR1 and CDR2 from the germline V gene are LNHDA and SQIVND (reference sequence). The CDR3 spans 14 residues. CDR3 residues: CASSSAGQRETQYF. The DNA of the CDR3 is TGTGCCAGTAGTTCCGCGGGCCAAAGGGAGACCCAGTACTTC.

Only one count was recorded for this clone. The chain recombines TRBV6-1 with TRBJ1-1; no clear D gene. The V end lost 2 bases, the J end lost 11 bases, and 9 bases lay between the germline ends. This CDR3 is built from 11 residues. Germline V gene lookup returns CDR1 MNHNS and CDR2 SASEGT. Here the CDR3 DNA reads TGTGCCAGCAGTGAATCAGGAATCGCTTTCTTT. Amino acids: CASSESGIAFF.

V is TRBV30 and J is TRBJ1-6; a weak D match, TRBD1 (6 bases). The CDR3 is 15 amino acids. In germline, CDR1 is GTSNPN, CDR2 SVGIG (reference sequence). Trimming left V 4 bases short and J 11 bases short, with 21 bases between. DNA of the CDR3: TGTGCCTGGACTCTAGGTCTCGGAGCAGGGGCACCCCTCCACTTT. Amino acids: CAWTLGLGAGAPLHF.

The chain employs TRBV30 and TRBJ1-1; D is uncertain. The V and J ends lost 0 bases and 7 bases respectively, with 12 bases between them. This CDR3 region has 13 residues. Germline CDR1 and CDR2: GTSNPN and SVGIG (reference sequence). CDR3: CAWSVRGGNEAFF. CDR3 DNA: TGTGCCTGGAGTGTACGGGGAGGGAATGAAGCTTTCTTT. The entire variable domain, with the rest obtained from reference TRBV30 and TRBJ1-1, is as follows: SQTIHQWPATLVQPVGSPLSLECTVEGTSNPNLYWYRQAAGRGLQLLFYSVGIGQISSEVPQNLSASRPQDRQFILSSKKLLLSDSGFYLCAWSVRGGNEAFFGQGTRLTVV.

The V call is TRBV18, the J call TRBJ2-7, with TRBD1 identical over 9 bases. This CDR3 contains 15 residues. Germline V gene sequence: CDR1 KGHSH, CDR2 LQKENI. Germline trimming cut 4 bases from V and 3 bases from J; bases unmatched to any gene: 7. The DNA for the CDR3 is TGTGCCAGCTCACAGGACAGGGGACGTGTCTACGAGCAGTACTTC. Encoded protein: CASSQDRGRVYEQYF.